The present entry profiles one T cell receptor beta chain with its context. Its antigen is as yet unknown. Sequenced by immunoSEQ multiplex PCR; TCRdb stores in-frame clones only, minus some. The table has 20,000 to 25,000 clones, about 70% seen once; the top ten hold roughly 27%. This CDR3 is built from 12 residues. V was cut by 7 bases and J by 8 bases, with 14 bases left in between. The germline CDR1 and CDR2 sequences are SGHAT and FQNNGV. This sample was included in a study of PD-1 blockade in classical Hodgkin lymphoma. Study-level information: Intravenous nivolumab at 3 mg/kg was given to patients every 2 weeks.

As for time point: cycle 4 day 1 (C4D1), after 5 to 7 weeks of nivolumab. Each patient's relapse followed autologous stem cell transplantation, and brentuximab vedotin exposure varied. Patients had relapsed/refractory classical Hodgkin lymphoma with complete response, partial response or progressive disease as best response. Notes on the study in general: There was a significant rise in CD4+ TCR diversity by C4D1, with no such rise for CD8+.

The specimen was peripheral blood mononuclear cells (PBMCs), collected before the fourth cycle of nivolumab. V usage is TRBV11-2 and J usage is TRBJ1-1, with TRBD1 as a possible D gene (5 bases). The origin of this receptor is a human donor with classical Hodgkin lymphoma. The CDR3 protein is CASTLGPGEAFF. CDR3 nucleotide sequence: TGTGCCAGCACCCTGGGGCCAGGAGAAGCTTTCTTT.